This TCR beta chain was captured by sequencing in a study of control samples from healthy donors and cancer patients (TCRdb year 2020). V has 2 bases trimmed and J has 7 bases trimmed; junction bases matching no gene number 4. Looking up the germline V gene yields CDR1 SGHRS and CDR2 YFSETQ. The CDR3, cysteine through phenylalanine, is 15 amino acids long. The read is trimmed to its CDR3 DNA, 45 bases read in frame from base 1. In its sample, this clone was seen a few times. There is no known antigen for this receptor. Base qualities are missing; no much larger clone stands one base away. Receptor amplification or capture employed the immunoSEQ multiplex PCR assay. TCRdb obtained this table from immuneACCESS and retained in-frame rearrangements with V and J assigned. These tables miss some clones; where compared with another copy, unresolved V genes account for less than half of the shortfall, and the remainder is unexplained. The sample has more than 95,000 clones on record, under 90% of them singletons. The ten largest clones take up under 15% of the sample.

Sequencing was performed on blood. This receptor was identified in a woman aged 45-60 years in good health. The rearranged chain carries TRBV5-1 and TRBJ2-1; 12 bases in the junction line up with TRBD2. The nucleotides are TGCGCCAGCAGCTTCGCTAGCGGGGGGGCTAATGAGCAGTTCTTC. The encoded protein is CASSFASGGANEQFF.